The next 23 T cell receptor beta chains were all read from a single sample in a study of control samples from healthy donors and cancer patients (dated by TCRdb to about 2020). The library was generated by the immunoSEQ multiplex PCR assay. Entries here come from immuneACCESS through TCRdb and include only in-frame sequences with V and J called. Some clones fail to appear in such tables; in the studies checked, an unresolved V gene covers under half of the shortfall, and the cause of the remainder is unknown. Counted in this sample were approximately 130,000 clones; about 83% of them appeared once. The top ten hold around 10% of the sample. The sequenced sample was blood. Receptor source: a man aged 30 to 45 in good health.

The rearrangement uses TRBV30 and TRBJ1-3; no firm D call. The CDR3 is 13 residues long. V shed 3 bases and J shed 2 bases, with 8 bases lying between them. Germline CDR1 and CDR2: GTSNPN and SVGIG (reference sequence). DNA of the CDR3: TGTGCCTGGAGGAGGAATCCTGGAAACACCATATATTTT. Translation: CAWRRNPGNTIYF.

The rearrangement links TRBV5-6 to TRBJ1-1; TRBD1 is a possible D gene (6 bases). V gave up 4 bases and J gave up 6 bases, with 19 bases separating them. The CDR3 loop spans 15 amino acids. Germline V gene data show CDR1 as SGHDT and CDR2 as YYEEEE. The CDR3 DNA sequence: TGTGCCAGCAGCCCCCCAATTGCTGCAGGGGCTGAAGCTTTCTTT. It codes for CASSPPIAAGAEAFF.

The chain's CDR3 is CASSLVIRAGAGETQYF. The CDR3 bases are TGTGCCAGCAGCTTAGTGATCAGGGCAGGGGCAGGAGAGACCCAGTACTTC. This chain links TRBV11-2 with TRBJ2-5; tentatively, D is TRBD1 (6 bases). CDR3 length equals 17 residues. CDR1 is SGHAT, CDR2 FQNNGV, per germline. V was clipped by 1 base and J by 4 bases, with 19 bases between them.

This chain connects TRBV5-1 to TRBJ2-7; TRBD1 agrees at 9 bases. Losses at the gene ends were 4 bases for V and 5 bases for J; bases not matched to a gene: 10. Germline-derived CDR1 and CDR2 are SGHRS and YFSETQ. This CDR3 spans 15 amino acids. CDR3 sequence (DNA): TGCGCCAGCAGCCACCCACCGGGACAGGGCAACGAGCAGTACTTC. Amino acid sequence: CASSHPPGQGNEQYF.

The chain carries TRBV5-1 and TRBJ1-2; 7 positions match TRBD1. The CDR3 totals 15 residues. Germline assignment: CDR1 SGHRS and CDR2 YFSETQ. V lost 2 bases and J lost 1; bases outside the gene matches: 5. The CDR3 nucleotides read TGCGCCAGCAGCTTAGACAGGGCGCTTAACTATGGCTACACCTTC. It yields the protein CASSLDRALNYGYTF.

The CDR3, as DNA: TGTGCCAGTAGTAAGACTAGTGGACAGTTATTCGATCAGCCCCAGCATTTT. This translates into CASSKTSGQLFDQPQHF. V gene TRBV19 combines with J gene TRBJ1-5; tentatively, D is TRBD1 (6 bases). Germline V gene data show CDR1 as LNHDA and CDR2 as SQIVND (reference sequence). V was trimmed by 4 bases and J by 5 bases, leaving 21 bases between them. This CDR3 has 17 residues.

CDR3 residues: CASNKGRSTEAFF. In DNA form, the CDR3 reads TGTGCCAGCAACAAGGGCAGGAGCACTGAAGCTTTCTTT. The chain employs TRBV6-5 and TRBJ1-1; D is ambiguous. V lost 7 bases and J lost 4, with 13 bases in between. Germline CDR1 and CDR2: MNHEY and SVGAGI. The CDR3 sequence is 13 residues long.

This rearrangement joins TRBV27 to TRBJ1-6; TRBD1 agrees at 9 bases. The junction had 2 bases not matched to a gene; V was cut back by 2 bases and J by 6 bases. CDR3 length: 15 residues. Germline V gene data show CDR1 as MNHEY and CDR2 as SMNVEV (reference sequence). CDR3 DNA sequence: TGTGCCAGCAGTTTACGGGACAGGGCTAATTCACCCCTCCACTTT. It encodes CASSLRDRANSPLHF.

CDR3: CASRPTGEVTETQYF. In DNA, the CDR3 is TGTGCCAGCAGGCCTACAGGAGAGGTGACGGAGACCCAGTACTTC. This sequence joins TRBV7-6 and TRBJ2-5; D might be TRBD1 (5 bases). Between the trimmed V and J ends, which lost 6 bases and 5 bases, there was a span of 19 bases. Germline-derived CDR1 and CDR2 are SGHVS and FNYEAQ. CDR3 length: 15 amino acids.

CDR3 sequence reads: CAWSPLQSGYNSPLHF. CDR3 nucleotides: TGTGCCTGGAGTCCACTACAGAGCGGGTATAATTCACCCCTCCACTTT. The chain carries TRBV30 and TRBJ1-6; D gene ambiguous. The CDR3 is 16 residues long. Germline CDR1 is GTSNPN and CDR2 is SVGIG (reference sequence). V was trimmed by 2 bases and J by 4 bases, leaving 15 bases between them.

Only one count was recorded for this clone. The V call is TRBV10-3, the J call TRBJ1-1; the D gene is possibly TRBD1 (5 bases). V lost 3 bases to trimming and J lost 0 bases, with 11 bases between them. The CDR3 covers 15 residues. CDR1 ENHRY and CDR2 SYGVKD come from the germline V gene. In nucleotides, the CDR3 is TGTGCCATCAGTGACCCGACAGTTATGAACACTGAAGCTTTCTTT. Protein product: CAISDPTVMNTEAFF.

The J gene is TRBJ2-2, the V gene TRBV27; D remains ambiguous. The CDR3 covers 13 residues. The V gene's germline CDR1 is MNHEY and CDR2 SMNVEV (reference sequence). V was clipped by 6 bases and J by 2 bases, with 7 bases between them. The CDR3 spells CASRAVNTGELFF. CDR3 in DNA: TGTGCCAGCAGAGCAGTTAACACCGGGGAGCTGTTTTTT.

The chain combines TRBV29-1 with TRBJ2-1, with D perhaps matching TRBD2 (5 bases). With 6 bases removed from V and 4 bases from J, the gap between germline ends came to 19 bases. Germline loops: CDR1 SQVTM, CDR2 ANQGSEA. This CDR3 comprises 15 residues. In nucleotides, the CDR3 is TGCAGCGTGGACTCCTCCTGGCCCGTATACAATGAGCAGTTCTTC. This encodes CSVDSSWPVYNEQFF.

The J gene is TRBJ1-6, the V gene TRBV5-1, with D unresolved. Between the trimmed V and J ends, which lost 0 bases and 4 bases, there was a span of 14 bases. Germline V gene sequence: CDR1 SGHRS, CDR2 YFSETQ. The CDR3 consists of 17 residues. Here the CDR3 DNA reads TGCGCCAGCAGCTTGGAGCGGAGGGAATTGTATAATTCACCCCTCCACTTT. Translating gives CASSLERRELYNSPLHF. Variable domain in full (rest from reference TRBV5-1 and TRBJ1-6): KAGVTQTPRYLIKTRGQQVTLSCSPISGHRSVSWYQQTPGQGLQFLFEYFSETQRNKGNFPGRFSGRQFSNSRSEMNVSTLELGDSALYLCASSLERRELYNSPLHFGNGTRLTVT.

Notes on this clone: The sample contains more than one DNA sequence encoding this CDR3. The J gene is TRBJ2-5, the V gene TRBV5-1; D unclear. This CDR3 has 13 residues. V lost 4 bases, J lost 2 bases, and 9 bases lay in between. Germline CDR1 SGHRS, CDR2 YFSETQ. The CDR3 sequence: CASSPGPQETQYF. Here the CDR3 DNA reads TGCGCCAGCAGCCCCGGGCCACAAGAGACCCAGTACTTC.

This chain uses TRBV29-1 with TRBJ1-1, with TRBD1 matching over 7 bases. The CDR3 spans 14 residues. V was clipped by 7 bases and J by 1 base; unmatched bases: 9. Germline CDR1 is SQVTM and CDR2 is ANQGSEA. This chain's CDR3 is CSGILGTANTEAFF. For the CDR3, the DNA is TGCAGCGGCATTTTGGGGACAGCGAACACTGAAGCTTTCTTT.

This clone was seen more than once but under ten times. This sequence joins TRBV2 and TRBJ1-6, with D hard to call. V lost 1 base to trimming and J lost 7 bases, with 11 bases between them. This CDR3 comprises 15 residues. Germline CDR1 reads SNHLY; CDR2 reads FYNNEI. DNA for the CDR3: TGTGCCAGCAGTGAAGAGGGCCCCCCGAATTCACCCCTCCACTTT. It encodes CASSEEGPPNSPLHF.

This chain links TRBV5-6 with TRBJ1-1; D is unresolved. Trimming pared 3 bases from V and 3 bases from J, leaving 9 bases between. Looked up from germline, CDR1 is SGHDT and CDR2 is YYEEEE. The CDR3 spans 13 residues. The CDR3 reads CASSSSAYTEAFF. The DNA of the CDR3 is TGTGCCAGCAGCTCGTCAGCTTACACTGAAGCTTTCTTT.

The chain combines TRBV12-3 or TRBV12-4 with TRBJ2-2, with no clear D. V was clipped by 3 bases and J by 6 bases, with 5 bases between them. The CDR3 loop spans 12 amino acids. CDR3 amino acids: CASSFPPGELFF. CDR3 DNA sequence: TGTGCCAGCAGTTTCCCCCCCGGGGAGCTGTTTTTT.

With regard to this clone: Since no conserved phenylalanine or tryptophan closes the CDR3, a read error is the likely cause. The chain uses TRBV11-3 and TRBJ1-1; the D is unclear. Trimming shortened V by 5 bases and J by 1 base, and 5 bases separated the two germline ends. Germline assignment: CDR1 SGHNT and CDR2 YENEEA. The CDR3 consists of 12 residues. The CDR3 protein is CASSPGNTEAFL. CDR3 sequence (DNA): TGTGCCAGCAGCCCGGGGAACACTGAAGCTTTCCTT.

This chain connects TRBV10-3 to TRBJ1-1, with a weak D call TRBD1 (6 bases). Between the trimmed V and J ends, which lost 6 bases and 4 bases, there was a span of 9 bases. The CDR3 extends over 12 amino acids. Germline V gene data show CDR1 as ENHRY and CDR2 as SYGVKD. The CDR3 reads CAISPTGTEAFF. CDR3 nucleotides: TGTGCCATCAGCCCGACAGGCACTGAAGCTTTCTTT.

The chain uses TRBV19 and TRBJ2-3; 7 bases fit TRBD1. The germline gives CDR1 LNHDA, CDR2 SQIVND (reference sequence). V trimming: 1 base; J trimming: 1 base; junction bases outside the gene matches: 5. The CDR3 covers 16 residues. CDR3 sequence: CASSIGGGIRTDTQYF. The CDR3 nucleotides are TGTGCCAGTAGTATAGGAGGGGGCATACGCACAGATACGCAGTATTTT.

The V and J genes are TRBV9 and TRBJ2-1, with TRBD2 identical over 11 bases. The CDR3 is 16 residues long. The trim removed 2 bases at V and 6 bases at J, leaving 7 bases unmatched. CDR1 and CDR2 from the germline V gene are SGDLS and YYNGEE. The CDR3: CASSVLSGGALNEQFF. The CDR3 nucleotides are TGTGCCAGCAGCGTGCTTAGCGGGGGGGCCCTCAATGAGCAGTTCTTC.